Following are 19 T cell receptor beta chains from one sample sequenced in a study of blood T cell repertoires in COVID-19. Profiled with immunoSEQ multiplex PCR; TCRdb holds only in-frame clones, not every one. The sample holds tens of thousands of clones, 90% seen once. The source material was peripheral blood. The receptors were gathered from a man aged 50 to 60 with COVID-19, enrolled during active disease.

The V gene is TRBV2, the J gene TRBJ2-6, with a weak D call TRBD1 (5 bases). Trimming took 1 base from V and 0 from J, leaving 10 bases between them. CDR3 length: 17 residues. Germline values: CDR1 SNHLY, CDR2 FYNNEI. The CDR3 protein is CASSEGRVRSGANVLTF. CDR3 sequence (DNA): TGTGCCAGCAGTGAAGGCAGGGTTCGCTCTGGGGCCAACGTCCTGACTTTC.

The rearrangement links TRBV10-3 to TRBJ1-1; D gene uncertain. CDR1 is ENHRY and CDR2 is SYGVKD in the germline V gene. The germline V and J ends were trimmed by 3 bases and 7 bases, with 18 bases remaining between them. This CDR3 comprises 15 residues. CDR3 in amino acids: CAISDAGYLDVEAFF. CDR3 sequence (DNA): TGTGCCATCAGTGACGCAGGCTATCTTGATGTTGAAGCTTTCTTT.

This chain links TRBV19 with TRBJ2-1; 7 bases are a match to TRBD1. The CDR3 is made up of 15 amino acids. V trimming: 7 bases; J trimming: 0 bases; junction bases outside the gene matches: 6. The germline V gene has CDR1 LNHDA and CDR2 SQIVND (reference sequence). The CDR3 spells CASMVTGSSYNEQFF. CDR3 coding DNA: TGTGCCAGTATGGTGACAGGGTCCTCCTACAATGAGCAGTTCTTC.

This chain joins TRBV6-6 and TRBJ1-1; 10 nucleotides align to TRBD1. The CDR3 has 15 amino acids. With 6 bases clipped from V and 1 base from J, the junction kept 5 bases outside the gene matches. Germline lookup yields CDR1 MNHNY and CDR2 SVGAGI (reference sequence). CDR3 sequence reads: CASSRQGARNTEAFF. The CDR3 bases are TGTGCCAGCAGCCGACAGGGGGCGCGGAACACTGAAGCTTTCTTT.

This chain uses TRBV5-1 with TRBJ2-7, with D maybe TRBD2 (6 bases). The V end lost 0 bases, the J end lost 0 bases, and 10 bases lay between the germline ends. The CDR3 is made up of 15 amino acids. CDR1 SGHRS and CDR2 YFSETQ come from the germline V gene. The CDR3 DNA reads TGCGCCAGCAGCTTGGAAGGCGGGGCCTCCTACGAGCAGTACTTC. This encodes CASSLEGGASYEQYF. Variable domain in full (rest from reference TRBV5-1 and TRBJ2-7): KAGVTQTPRYLIKTRGQQVTLSCSPISGHRSVSWYQQTPGQGLQFLFEYFSETQRNKGNFPGRFSGRQFSNSRSEMNVSTLELGDSALYLCASSLEGGASYEQYFGPGTRLTVT.

V is TRBV27 and J is TRBJ1-1, with a weak D call TRBD1 (5 bases). The CDR3 contains 15 residues. Between the trimmed V and J ends, which lost 1 base and 4 bases, there was a span of 13 bases. Germline V gene data show CDR1 as MNHEY and CDR2 as SMNVEV (reference sequence). CDR3 region: CASSLWGVQSTEAFF. The CDR3 bases are TGTGCCAGCAGTTTATGGGGGGTCCAGAGCACTGAAGCTTTCTTT.

This chain joins TRBV4-1 and TRBJ2-5, with TRBD2 matching over 9 bases. Germline V gives CDR1 MGHRA, CDR2 YSYEKL. There are 14 residues in the CDR3. V trimming: 4 bases; J trimming: 9 bases; junction bases outside the gene matches: 9. The CDR3 DNA reads TGCGCCAGCAGCCCCCTGGGACTAGCTTCCTCCCAGTACTTC. This translates into CASSPLGLASSQYF.

The chain joins TRBV19 to TRBJ1-2, with 7 bases aligning to TRBD1. Germline lookup yields CDR1 LNHDA and CDR2 SQIVND (reference sequence). This CDR3 is built from 16 residues. The trim removed 3 bases at V and 4 bases at J, leaving 11 bases unmatched. The CDR3 sequence is CASSIRLPDRIYGYTF. The CDR3, as DNA: TGTGCCAGTAGTATCAGACTCCCGGACAGGATCTATGGCTACACCTTC.

The J gene is TRBJ2-1, the V gene TRBV25-1; TRBD2 is a possible D gene (6 bases). The CDR3 has 16 residues. The germline V gene has CDR1 MGHDK and CDR2 SYGVNS. Trimming left V 4 bases short and J 5 bases short, with 18 bases between. The CDR3 sequence is CASSASSGVPDNEQFF. The CDR3 DNA sequence: TGTGCCAGCAGTGCCTCTTCGGGGGTCCCCGACAATGAGCAGTTCTTC.

The chain is built from TRBV5-5 and TRBJ1-5, with D possibly TRBD1 on 5 matching bases. Trimming shortened V by 3 bases and J by 0 bases, and 13 bases separated the two germline ends. CDR1 is SGHKS and CDR2 is YYEKEE in the germline V gene (reference sequence). This CDR3 region has 16 residues. CDR3 DNA sequence: TGTGCCAGCAGCTCGGTGTGGACACTTAGCAATCAGCCCCAGCATTTT. This codes for CASSSVWTLSNQPQHF.

The chain recombines TRBV6-5 with TRBJ2-7, with 12 nucleotides matching TRBD2. The CDR3 has 14 amino acids. V lost 10 bases and J lost 2; bases outside the gene matches: 6. Germline V lookup: CDR1 MNHEY, CDR2 SVGAGI. CDR3 bases: TGTGCCACCCAGCGGACTAGCGGGACCTACGAGCAGTACTTC. Encoded protein: CATQRTSGTYEQYF.

This CDR3 reads CASSSFGRSGHEQYF. The DNA of the CDR3 is TGTGCCAGCAGCTCGTTCGGGAGGAGCGGCCACGAGCAGTACTTC. The J gene is TRBJ2-7, the V gene TRBV5-5; 7 nucleotides agree with TRBD2. V lost 3 bases to trimming and J lost 5 bases; unmatched junction nucleotides: 11. The germline V gene encodes CDR1 SGHKS and CDR2 YYEKEE (reference sequence). The CDR3 is made up of 15 amino acids.

The genes are TRBV15 and TRBJ1-1; perhaps TRBD1 as D (6 bases). CDR1 is LNHNV, CDR2 YYDKDF, per germline (reference sequence). This CDR3 comprises 15 residues. Trimming left V 1 base short and J 3 bases short, with 12 bases between. CDR3 sequence reads: CATSRAGTFYTEAFF. CDR3 bases: TGTGCCACCAGCAGAGCTGGGACATTTTACACTGAAGCTTTCTTT.

This chain connects TRBV7-2 to TRBJ2-3, with TRBD2 as a possible D gene (6 bases). In germline, CDR1 is SGHTA, CDR2 FQGNSA. V was clipped by 5 bases and J by 1 base, with 16 bases between them. The CDR3 is 16 amino acids. Here the CDR3 reads CASSQGRGTGTDTQYF. The CDR3 DNA reads as TGTGCCAGCAGCCAGGGTCGCGGGACTGGCACAGATACGCAGTATTTT.

This sequence joins TRBV5-1 and TRBJ2-1; 10 bases are a match to TRBD2. The junction had 2 bases not matched to a gene; V was cut back by 0 bases and J by 8 bases. The CDR3 is 14 residues long. The V gene's germline CDR1 is SGHRS and CDR2 YFSETQ. Here the CDR3 reads CASSLGLAGYEQFF. CDR3 nucleotides: TGCGCCAGCAGCTTGGGACTAGCGGGCTATGAGCAGTTCTTC.

This CDR3 is CASSYSNSYEQYF. The CDR3 bases are TGTGCCAGCAGTTACTCGAACAGCTACGAGCAGTACTTC. The chain couples TRBV6-5 to TRBJ2-7; no reliable D call. The length of the CDR3 is 13 residues. Germline CDR1 is MNHEY and CDR2 is SVGAGI. Trimming took 0 bases from V and 3 from J, leaving 6 bases between them.

CDR3 nucleotides: TGTGCCTGGAGCCTCCGGGAGGGAGGAAAACTGTTTTTT. Translating it yields CAWSLREGGKLFF. J is TRBJ1-4 and V is TRBV30; D not resolved. CDR1 and CDR2 (germline): GTSNPN, SVGIG (reference sequence). The ends were cut back, 3 bases at V and 10 bases at J, with 15 bases in the middle. This CDR3 contains 13 residues.

The rearrangement uses TRBV14 and TRBJ2-1, with D tentatively TRBD2 (6 bases). Trimming stripped 3 bases from V and 6 bases from J, with 12 bases between. The germline V gene encodes CDR1 SGHDN and CDR2 FVKESK. The CDR3 extends over 14 amino acids. The CDR3 bases are TGTGCCAGCAGCCAGTTAACTAGCTCCAATGAGCAGTTCTTC. Its protein product is CASSQLTSSNEQFF. Drawing the rest from reference TRBV14 and TRBJ2-1, the complete variable domain is EAGVTQFPSHSVIEKGQTVTLRCDPISGHDNLYWYRRVMGKEIKFLLHFVKESKQDESGMPNNRFLAERTGGTYSTLKVQPAELEDSGVYFCASSQLTSSNEQFFGPGTRLTVL.

V and J are TRBV20-1 and TRBJ2-7; TRBD2 aligns across 7 bases. The germline gives CDR1 DFQATT, CDR2 SNEGSKA (reference sequence). Losses at the gene ends were 3 bases for V and 3 bases for J; bases not matched to a gene: 8. The CDR3 is 14 amino acids. The CDR3 is CSASESSGIYEQYF. CDR3 bases: TGCAGTGCTAGTGAATCTAGCGGCATCTACGAGCAGTACTTC.